The sequence of this T cell receptor beta chain was determined in a study of blood T cell repertoires in COVID-19. Study-level information: The United States, Italy and Spain supplied acute and convalescent COVID-19 samples.

Germline values: CDR1 SGHTA, CDR2 FQGNSA. The CDR3 spans 14 residues. V was trimmed by 2 bases and J by 4 bases, leaving 11 bases between them. Authors' analysis steps: Nucleated cell number was recorded as an estimate derived from reference gene primer amplification. Measured with immunoSEQ multiplex PCR; TCRdb has only the in-frame clones, and not every one. V, J and clone size reflect that table, while D and trimming were determined from the DNA. The sample holds just under 300,000 clones, approximately 86% seen once. This clone has only a few counts. This TCR derives from a man aged 65-85 years with acute or convalescent COVID-19. The chain carries TRBV7-2 and TRBJ1-1; D remains unclear. The sample consisted of peripheral blood. CDR3 residues: CASSLLGGGTEAFF. The DNA of the CDR3 is TGTGCCAGCAGCTTACTCGGTGGAGGCACTGAAGCTTTCTTT.